This TCR beta chain was sequenced for a study of regulatory T cells in long-lasting Graves disease. About the study: Recently diagnosed Graves' patients had received antithyroid drugs for under 3 months.

To make TCR beta libraries, researchers used iRepertoire HTBI primers and Arm-PCR of CDR3 regions. TCRdb ran MiXCR on the multiplex PCR reads and lists one entry per CDR3 protein. The table includes 400,000 to 550,000 distinct CDR3 sequences, approximately 16% detected once. As for time point: newly diagnosed GD, antithyroid drugs for less than 3 months. Preparation of the TCR library used RNA extracted from PBMCs. This clonotype was recorded many times. The same sample was also used in a study of T cells in Graves' hyperthyroidism and ophthalmopathy.

Sequenced material: peripheral blood mononuclear cells (PBMCs), taken at new diagnosis, from a patient treated with antithyroid drugs. The receptor's source is a woman aged 18-30 years with Graves disease.

The CDR3 DNA follows: TGTGCCTGGAGTGGGGGGGGCAATGAGCAGTTCTTC. Encoded protein: CAWSGGGNEQFF. The chain joins TRBV30 to TRBJ2-1, with 7 bases aligning to TRBD2. Germline V CDR1 and CDR2: GTSNPN, SVGIG (reference sequence). V shed 1 base and J 6 bases; nucleotides not matched to a gene: 0. CDR3 length: 12 amino acids.